These 18 T cell receptor beta chains came from one sample sequenced in a study of CD8+CD57+ T cells in acquired aplastic anemia. Patients chosen for sequencing had CD8+CD57+ cells that had expanded, as shown by flow cytometry. Investigators profiled TCR beta VDJ and CDR3 from genomic DNA template. TCRdb fed the reads into MiXCR, producing one record per CDR3 protein. The sample records about 120,000 distinct CDR3 sequences, 50% to 60% being singletons. Sequencing input: sorted CD4+, CD8+, or CD8+CD57+ T cells (not recorded which) from PBMCs. These receptors came from a human donor with aplastic anemia.

This clonotype was seen more than once but under ten times. The V gene is TRBV19, the J gene TRBJ1-6; no definite D call. Per the germline V gene, CDR1 is LNHDA and CDR2 is SQIVND (reference sequence). V was cut by 0 bases and J by 10 bases, with 13 bases left in between. CDR3 length: 15 residues. CDR3 DNA: TGTGCCAGTAGTATAGATCGAGCCGCTCAGTCACCCCTCCACTTT. Amino acids: CASSIDRAAQSPLHF.

This clonotype was seen at least ten times. The J gene is TRBJ2-5, the V gene TRBV2, with unresolved D. CDR1 is SNHLY, CDR2 FYNNEI, per germline. Deletions cut 1 base from V and 5 bases from J, with 17 bases between. CDR3 size: 16 residues. CDR3 in DNA: TGTGCCAGCAGTGAAGGGGCACCGCTCCCAAGCGAGACCCAGTACTTC. Its protein is CASSEGAPLPSETQYF.

The gene calls are TRBV2 and TRBJ1-1, with TRBD1 matching 8 bases. The germline gives CDR1 SNHLY, CDR2 FYNNEI. The CDR3 runs 15 residues. Trimming cost V 5 bases and J 0 bases; bases outside gene matches: 5. The CDR3 DNA sequence: TGTGCCAGCAGTTCTACAGGGGGGGTGAACACTGAAGCTTTCTTT. As protein: CASSSTGGVNTEAFF.

This clonotype was counted a few times. This rearrangement joins TRBV27 to TRBJ2-3; D tentatively fits TRBD1 or TRBD2 (5 bases each). V was clipped by 5 bases and J by 0 bases, with 18 bases between them. There are 17 residues in the CDR3. The germline gives CDR1 MNHEY, CDR2 SMNVEV (reference sequence). CDR3 sequence: CASSLTSGTASTDTQYF. DNA for the CDR3: TGTGCCAGCAGTCTTACCTCCGGGACGGCGAGCACAGATACGCAGTATTTT.

This chain joins TRBV7-9 and TRBJ2-7; D unclear. Trimming cost V 5 bases and J 0 bases, with 5 bases left between them. The CDR3 totals 12 residues. Looked up from germline, CDR1 is SEHNR and CDR2 is FQNEAQ (reference sequence). The CDR3 nucleotides read TGTGCCAGCAGCCAGAGCTCCTACGAGCAGTACTTC. Encoded protein: CASSQSSYEQYF. Full variable domain (remainder filled in from reference TRBV7-9 and TRBJ2-7): DTGVSQNPRHKITKRGQNVTFRCDPISEHNRLYWYRQTLGQGPEFLTYFQNEAQLEKSRLLSDRFSAERPKGSFSTLEIQRTEQGDSAMYLCASSQSSYEQYFGPGTRLTVT.

The gene calls are TRBV2 and TRBJ1-2; 8 bases agree with TRBD1. The CDR3 contains 15 residues. V lost 4 bases and J lost 2; bases outside the gene matches: 6. CDR1 and CDR2 (germline): SNHLY, FYNNEI. In nucleotides, the CDR3 is TGTGCCAGCAGTGGAATCAGGGGGCTGAACTATGGCTACACCTTC. Translated, it gives CASSGIRGLNYGYTF.

The V and J genes are TRBV5-1 and TRBJ2-7, with D perhaps TRBD1 (6 bases). Between the trimmed V and J ends, which lost 0 bases and 2 bases, there was a span of 12 bases. The CDR3 consists of 15 residues. Germline V gene sequence: CDR1 SGHRS, CDR2 YFSETQ. CDR3 DNA sequence: TGCGCCAGCAGCTTGGAGACAGGTGGACCCTACGAGCAGTACTTC. This codes for CASSLETGGPYEQYF.

The rearrangement uses TRBV5-1 and TRBJ2-5; TRBD1 agrees at 12 bases. The V segment lost 0 bases and the J segment 5 bases; nucleotides outside the gene matches: 8. CDR3 length: 17 residues. Germline V gene sequence: CDR1 SGHRS, CDR2 YFSETQ. CDR3 sequence (DNA): TGCGCCAGCAGCTTGGAAGGGACAGGGGGCGCGTGGGAGACCCAGTACTTC. Its protein is CASSLEGTGGAWETQYF.

The V gene is TRBV29-1, the J gene TRBJ1-1; D perhaps matches TRBD1 (6 bases). V was pared by 3 bases and J by 6 bases, with 14 bases between. In germline, CDR1 is SQVTM, CDR2 ANQGSEA. This CDR3 is 13 amino acids long. CDR3 DNA sequence: TGCAGCGTTGAGATACAGGGTTGGGCTGAAGCTTTCTTT. Translated: CSVEIQGWAEAFF.

The genes are TRBV19 and TRBJ2-1; 9 bases match TRBD2. Trimming cost V 6 bases and J 1 base; bases outside gene matches: 4. This CDR3 is 15 amino acids long. Germline CDR1 and CDR2: LNHDA and SQIVND (reference sequence). The CDR3 bases are TGTGCCAGTAGGCGGGGGGGCTCGTCCTACAATGAGCAGTTCTTC. It codes for CASRRGGSSYNEQFF.

V usage is TRBV29-1 and J usage is TRBJ1-5; 8 nucleotides align to TRBD1. V shed 7 bases and J 7 bases; nucleotides not matched to a gene: 9. The germline CDR1 and CDR2 sequences are SQVTM and ANQGSEA. The CDR3 is made up of 13 amino acids. DNA of the CDR3: TGCAGCGCCCTATCAGGGGGCTTGCAGCCCCAGCATTTT. Its translation is CSALSGGLQPQHF. Together with reference TRBV29-1 and TRBJ1-5, the CDR3 gives the full variable domain: SAVISQKPSRDICQRGTSLTIQCQVDSQVTMMFWYRQQPGQSLTLIATANQGSEATYESGFVIDKFPISRPNLTFSTLTVSNMSPEDSSIYLCSALSGGLQPQHFGDGTRLSIL.

The rearrangement links TRBV7-6 to TRBJ2-2; TRBD1 is a possible D gene (5 bases). V shed 2 bases and J shed 5 bases, with 6 bases lying between them. The CDR3 runs 13 residues. From germline, CDR1 is SGHVS and CDR2 FNYEAQ. The CDR3: CASSLSGTGELFF. The CDR3 DNA reads as TGTGCCAGCAGCTTATCAGGGACCGGGGAGCTGTTTTTT. The whole variable domain, filled in from reference TRBV7-6 and TRBJ2-2, reads GAGVSQSPRYKVTKRGQDVALRCDPISGHVSLYWYRQALGQGPEFLTYFNYEAQQDKSGLPNDRFSAERPEGSISTLTIQRTEQRDSAMYRCASSLSGTGELFFGEGSRLTVL.

The chain joins TRBV29-1 to TRBJ2-1; perhaps TRBD2 as D (6 bases). V was cut by 8 bases and J by 4 bases, with 12 bases left in between. CDR1 is SQVTM, CDR2 ANQGSEA, per germline. The CDR3 is 12 residues long. The CDR3 bases are TGCAGCTGGGGGGTGGGGTACAATGAGCAGTTCTTC. Amino acid sequence: CSWGVGYNEQFF.

At least ten counts were recorded for this clonotype. The gene calls are TRBV19 and TRBJ2-3; TRBD1 matches at 10 bases. Per the germline V gene, CDR1 is LNHDA and CDR2 is SQIVND (reference sequence). The V segment lost 5 bases and the J segment 2 bases; nucleotides outside the gene matches: 16. CDR3 length: 19 residues. The DNA for the CDR3 is TGTGCCAGTAGTTGGGCCGACTCCGGGACAGGGGACACCACAGATACGCAGTATTTT. Amino acid sequence: CASSWADSGTGDTTDTQYF.

The genes are TRBV11-1 and TRBJ1-6; 8 bases agree with TRBD1. CDR1 and CDR2 (germline): SGHAT, FQDESV (reference sequence). Germline trimming cut 6 bases from V and 7 bases from J; bases unmatched to any gene: 5. CDR3 length: 14 residues. The CDR3 sequence: CASSEQGGNSPLHF. For the CDR3, the DNA is TGTGCCAGCAGTGAACAGGGGGGAAATTCACCCCTCCACTTT.

For the CDR3, the DNA is TGTGCCAGTAGTCTAGGGGGGCGCATGTACACCGGGGAGCTGTTTTTT. This sequence encodes CASSLGGRMYTGELFF. The chain combines TRBV19 with TRBJ2-2, with D tentatively TRBD1 or TRBD2 (6 bases each). CDR3 length: 16 amino acids. V gave up 5 bases and J gave up 3 bases, with 16 bases separating them. In germline, CDR1 is LNHDA, CDR2 SQIVND (reference sequence).

As concerns this clonotype: At one boundary the junction diverges from the germline segment, which might be a read error. The gene calls are TRBV3-1 and TRBJ1-2; D may be TRBD1 (5 bases). Germline loops: CDR1 LGHDT, CDR2 YNNKEL (reference sequence). The CDR3 runs to 14 residues. The CDR3 DNA reads as TGTGCCAGCAGGCAAGAGGGGCAGTACTATGGCTACACCTTC. This gives the protein CASRQEGQYYGYTF.

The CDR3 coding sequence is TGTGCCACAGGACAGGCTGCCGGGGTGGACATTCAGTACTTC. Translation: CATGQAAGVDIQYF. The chain combines TRBV24-1 with TRBJ2-4; 7 bases are a match to TRBD1. From germline, CDR1 is KGHDR and CDR2 SFDVKD. This CDR3 region has 14 residues. Trimming cost V 10 bases and J 8 bases; bases outside gene matches: 13.